These 21 T cell receptor beta chains were sequenced from one sample in a study of post-analysis software for immune sequencing data. Study results and caveats: A handful of TRBV segments, including TRBV5-6, TRBV5-1 and TRBV20-1, were more frequent in patients than controls.

Unique molecular identifiers were carried by the TCR beta cDNA libraries. TCRdb fed the PCR reads into MiXCR, producing one record per CDR3 protein. Of 380,000 or so distinct CDR3 sequences detected, 30% to 45% appear once; the ten largest clones hold roughly an eighth. No antigens are known for them. Sequences were obtained from blood. The receptor source for this set is a girl between 10 and 17 years old with multiple sclerosis.

This clonotype showed up just a few times. The chain has TRBV12-3 or TRBV12-4 and TRBJ2-6, with D uncertain. Deletions cut 9 bases from V and 0 bases from J, with 6 bases between. This CDR3 is built from 13 residues. Here the CDR3 reads CASRASGANVLTF. The CDR3 coding sequence is TGTGCCAGTAGGGCCTCTGGGGCCAACGTCCTGACTTTC.

The chain is built from TRBV12-3 or TRBV12-4 and TRBJ2-7, with D unclear. V was pared by 3 bases and J by 6 bases, with 15 bases between. The CDR3 contains 14 residues. CDR3: CASSLGREDSEQYF. The CDR3 DNA reads TGTGCCAGCAGTTTGGGAAGGGAAGATAGCGAGCAGTACTTC.

The chain uses TRBV4-1 and TRBJ2-5; D is possibly TRBD2 (7 bases). V was cut by 6 bases and J by 2 bases, with 19 bases left in between. Germline CDR1 and CDR2: MGHRA and YSYEKL. This CDR3 comprises 16 residues. CDR3 in DNA: TGCGCCAGCAGAGATCCGGGGGGCCACGATCAAGAGACCCAGTACTTC. Residues: CASRDPGGHDQETQYF.

The V and J genes are TRBV20-1 and TRBJ1-5; 9 bases are a match to TRBD1. The V and J ends lost 5 bases and 7 bases, in that order; junction bases with no gene match: 12. CDR3 length: 15 residues. Germline V gene data show CDR1 as DFQATT and CDR2 as SNEGSKA (reference sequence). Here the CDR3 reads CSAFYRDRVGQPQHF. The CDR3 coding sequence is TGCAGTGCTTTTTACCGGGACAGGGTTGGACAGCCCCAGCATTTT.

This clonotype was detected ten times or more. V usage is TRBV2 and J usage is TRBJ2-7; the D is unclear. V lost 8 bases and J lost 2, with 4 bases in between. The germline V gene encodes CDR1 SNHLY and CDR2 FYNNEI. CDR3 length: 10 residues. In DNA, the CDR3 is TGTGCCAGCGGAGCCTACGAGCAGTACTTC. Translation gives CASGAYEQYF.

CDR3 nucleotide sequence: TGCAGTGCTAGAGGGGGAGGGGGGGGCAGACAAAAGACCCAGTACTTC. Encoded protein: CSARGGGGGRQKTQYF. The chain carries TRBV20-1 and TRBJ2-5, with D perhaps matching TRBD2 (7 bases). V lost 1 base to trimming and J lost 6 bases, with 21 bases between them. The CDR3 contains 16 residues. Germline CDR1 reads DFQATT; CDR2 reads SNEGSKA (reference sequence).

This clonotype was seen a handful of times. V and J are TRBV9 and TRBJ2-1; 9 bases match TRBD1. The CDR3 is 15 amino acids. CDR1 is SGDLS and CDR2 is YYNGEE in the germline V gene. The J segment lost 6 bases and the V segment lost 0 bases, leaving 4 bases of the junction unmatched. The CDR3 here is CASSVGGQGGNEQFF. In nucleotides, the CDR3 is TGTGCCAGCAGCGTAGGGGGACAGGGAGGCAATGAGCAGTTCTTC. Supplemented by reference TRBV9 and TRBJ2-1, the full variable domain reads DSGVTQTPKHLITATGQRVTLRCSPRSGDLSVYWYQQSLDQGLQFLIQYYNGEERAKGNILERFSAQQFPDLHSELNLSSLELGDSALYFCASSVGGQGGNEQFFGPGTRLTVL.

The V and J genes are TRBV7-9 and TRBJ2-7, with a tentative D call TRBD1 (5 bases). The CDR3 length is 14 residues. In germline, CDR1 is SEHNR, CDR2 FQNEAQ (reference sequence). The V end was cut by 6 bases, the J end by 2 bases, with 14 bases between. The CDR3 protein is CASSLVSGPYEQYF. The CDR3 DNA is TGTGCCAGCAGTTTGGTTTCAGGGCCCTACGAGCAGTACTTC.

This clonotype turned up a few times. The junction departs from germline at one end; a sequencing error may be responsible. This chain links TRBV4-2 with TRBJ2-5; 8 bases fit TRBD2. Germline assignment: CDR1 LGHNA and CDR2 YNFKEQ. The CDR3 has 15 residues. The CDR3 reads CASSQAASGQGTQYF. The CDR3 coding sequence is TGTGCCAGCAGCCAAGCGGCTAGCGGGCAAGGGACCCAGTACTTC.

The rearrangement joins TRBV10-3 to TRBJ2-7; the D gene is possibly TRBD1 (5 bases). Germline V CDR1 and CDR2: ENHRY, SYGVKD. This CDR3 has 11 residues. V gave up 8 bases and J gave up 7 bases, with 12 bases separating them. The CDR3 is CAIQQEEEQYF. CDR3 nucleotide sequence: TGTGCCATCCAACAGGAAGAAGAGCAGTACTTC.

This clonotype was seen a few times. J is TRBJ2-1 and V is TRBV15; TRBD1 matches 8 bases. This CDR3 is 14 amino acids long. CDR1 and CDR2 (germline): LNHNV, YYDKDF (reference sequence). Trimming cost V 5 bases and J 9 bases; bases outside gene matches: 9. This CDR3 reads CATSPDRVQSEQFF. In DNA, the CDR3 is TGTGCCACCAGCCCGGACAGGGTGCAGAGTGAGCAGTTCTTC.

This chain uses TRBV3-1 with TRBJ2-1; TRBD2 aligns across 16 bases. The CDR3 sequence is 18 residues long. V shed 4 bases and J 7 bases; nucleotides not matched to a gene: 10. CDR1 is LGHDT and CDR2 is YNNKEL in the germline V gene (reference sequence). CDR3 sequence (DNA): TGTGCCAGCAGCCCAAGACAGGGACTAGCGGGGGGGTTAAATGAGCAGTTCTTC. Protein product: CASSPRQGLAGGLNEQFF.

The chain has TRBV3-1 and TRBJ2-1; 8 positions match TRBD2. Germline V CDR1 and CDR2: LGHDT, YNNKEL (reference sequence). This CDR3 is 15 amino acids long. V was pared by 4 bases and J by 6 bases, with 8 bases of the junction left unmatched. CDR3 protein: CASSPLAGGGNEQFF. In nucleotides, the CDR3 is TGTGCCAGCAGCCCTTTGGCGGGGGGCGGCAATGAGCAGTTCTTC.

The genes are TRBV7-2 and TRBJ2-3, with 12 nucleotides matching TRBD2. Germline values: CDR1 SGHTA, CDR2 FQGNSA. V gave up 5 bases and J gave up 5 bases; unmatched junction bases: 8. The CDR3 runs to 16 residues. The DNA of the CDR3 is TGTGCCAGCAGCAGACCTAGCGGGGGGGCCGGAGATACGCAGTATTTT. Protein: CASSRPSGGAGDTQYF.

This clonotype appeared a few times. The gene calls are TRBV11-1 and TRBJ2-7, with 9 bases matching TRBD2. The CDR3 spans 15 residues. The germline V gene encodes CDR1 SGHAT and CDR2 FQDESV (reference sequence). V dropped 5 bases and J dropped 4; count of bases not matched to a gene: 9. This CDR3 reads CASSVIAGDSYEQYF. The CDR3 nucleotides are TGTGCCAGCAGCGTTATAGCGGGGGACTCTTACGAGCAGTACTTC. Drawing the rest from reference TRBV11-1 and TRBJ2-7, the complete variable domain is EAEVAQSPRYKITEKSQAVAFWCDPISGHATLYWYRQILGQGPELLVQFQDESVVDDSQLPKDRFSAERLKGVDSTLKIQPAELGDSAMYLCASSVIAGDSYEQYFGPGTRLTVT.

The V call is TRBV7-3, the J call TRBJ2-2; D might be TRBD1 (5 bases). Between the trimmed V and J ends, which lost 6 bases and 0 bases, there was a span of 8 bases. This CDR3 comprises 14 residues. CDR1 and CDR2 from the germline V gene are SGHTA and FQGTGA. The CDR3 sequence is CASSGHPNTGELFF. The CDR3 DNA is TGTGCCAGCAGTGGACACCCGAACACCGGGGAGCTGTTTTTT.

The chain uses TRBV6-1 and TRBJ1-2, with TRBD1 identical over 10 bases. CDR3 length: 15 amino acids. J was trimmed by 6 bases and V by 0 bases; bases with no gene match: 4. The germline V gene has CDR1 MNHNS and CDR2 SASEGT. The DNA for the CDR3 is TGTGCCAGCAGTGAAGCGGACAGGGGGTTGAATGGCTACACCTTC. Protein sequence: CASSEADRGLNGYTF.

The chain is built from TRBV10-3 and TRBJ2-1; D is possibly TRBD1 or TRBD2 (7 bases each). Per the germline V gene, CDR1 is ENHRY and CDR2 is SYGVKD. CDR3 size: 14 residues. Trimming took off 5 bases at V and 5 bases at J, with 13 bases between the two ends. The CDR3 protein is CAISRAGTDNEQFF. As DNA, the CDR3 is TGTGCCATCAGTCGAGCGGGGACAGACAATGAGCAGTTCTTC.

This clonotype has just one count. Its ends do not fully match the called genes, so a read error is possible. The J gene is TRBJ2-3, the V gene TRBV3-1; D not resolved. CDR1 LGHDT and CDR2 YNNKEL come from the germline V gene (reference sequence). CDR3 length equals 13 residues. This CDR3 reads CANSPTPTDTQYF. The CDR3 bases are TGTGCCAACAGCCCCACGCCCACAGATACGCAGTATTTT.

This clonotype came up a few times. The rearrangement joins TRBV5-1 to TRBJ1-2; 10 bases agree with TRBD1. The trim removed 4 bases at V and 0 bases at J, leaving 3 bases unmatched. The CDR3 covers 15 residues. Looked up from germline, CDR1 is SGHRS and CDR2 is YFSETQ. The CDR3 DNA follows: TGCGCCAGCAGCGGCGGACAGGGGGCTAACTATGGCTACACCTTC. Its translation is CASSGGQGANYGYTF.

This clonotype was counted between two and nine times. V usage is TRBV4-3 and J usage is TRBJ2-1; tentatively, D is TRBD1 (5 bases). V was shortened by 0 bases and J by 10 bases, with 10 bases between the two germline ends. CDR3 length: 13 amino acids. Germline V lookup: CDR1 LGHNA, CDR2 YSLEER. The CDR3 DNA reads as TGCGCCAGCAGCCAAGACTGGGGCGCCGAGCAGTTCTTC. Translated: CASSQDWGAEQFF.